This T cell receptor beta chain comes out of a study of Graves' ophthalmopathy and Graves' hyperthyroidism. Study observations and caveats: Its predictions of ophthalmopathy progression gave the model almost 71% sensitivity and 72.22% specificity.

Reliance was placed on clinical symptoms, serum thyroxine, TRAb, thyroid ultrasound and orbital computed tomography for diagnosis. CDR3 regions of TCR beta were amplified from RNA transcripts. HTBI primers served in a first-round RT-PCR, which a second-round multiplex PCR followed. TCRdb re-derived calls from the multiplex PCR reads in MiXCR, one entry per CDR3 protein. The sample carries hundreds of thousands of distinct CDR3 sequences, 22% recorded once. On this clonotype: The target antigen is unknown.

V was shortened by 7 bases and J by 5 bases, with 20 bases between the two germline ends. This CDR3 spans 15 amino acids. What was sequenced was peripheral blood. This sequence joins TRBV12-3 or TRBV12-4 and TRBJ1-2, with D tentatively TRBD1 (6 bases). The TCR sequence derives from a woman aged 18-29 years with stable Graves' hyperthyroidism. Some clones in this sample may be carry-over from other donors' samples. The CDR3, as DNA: TGTGCCAGCATTGACGGGGGCCACAGGTATTATGGCTACACCTTC. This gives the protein CASIDGGHRYYGYTF.